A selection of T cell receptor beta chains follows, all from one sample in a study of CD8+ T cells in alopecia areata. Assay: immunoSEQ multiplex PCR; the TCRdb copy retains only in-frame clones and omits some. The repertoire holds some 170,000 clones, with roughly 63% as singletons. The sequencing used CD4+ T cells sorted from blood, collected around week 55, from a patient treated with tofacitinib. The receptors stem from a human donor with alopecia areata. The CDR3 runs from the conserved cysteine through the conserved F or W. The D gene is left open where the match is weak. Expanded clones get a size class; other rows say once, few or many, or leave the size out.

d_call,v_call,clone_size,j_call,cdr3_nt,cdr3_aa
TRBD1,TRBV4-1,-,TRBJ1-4,TGCGCCAGCAGCGAGGGACAGGGGGCCGGATCCCTGTTTTTT,CASSEGQGAGSLFF
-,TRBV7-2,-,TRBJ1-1,TGTGCCAGCAGCCACTCTTTCGGGGGCCTGTCGAACACTGAAGCTTTCTTT,CASSHSFGGLSNTEAFF
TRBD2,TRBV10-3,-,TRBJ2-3,TGTGCCATCAGTGGGACTAGCGGCACAGATACGCAGTATTTT,CAISGTSGTDTQYF
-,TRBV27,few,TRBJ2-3,TGTGCCAGCACCCCTACGGGTAGGACCACAGATACGCAGTATTTT,CASTPTGRTTDTQYF
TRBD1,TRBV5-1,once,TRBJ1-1,TGCGCCAGCAGCTCCTTGACAGGGTCGGAAGCTTTCTTT,CASSSLTGSEAFF
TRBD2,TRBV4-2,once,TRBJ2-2,TGTGCCAGCAGCCCCCACGCTAGCGGGGTGAACACCGGGGAGCTGTTTTTT,CASSPHASGVNTGELFF
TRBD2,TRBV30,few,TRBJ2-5,TGTGCCTGGAGTGTAAGCGGGAGTGAGACCCAGTACTTC,CAWSVSGSETQYF
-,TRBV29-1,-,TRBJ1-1,TGCAGCGTTGATGGACAGCGGAGTTACACTGAAGCTTTCTTT,CSVDGQRSYTEAFF
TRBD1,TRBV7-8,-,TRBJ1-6,TGTGCCAGCAGCACTACGGGACAGAATTCACCCCTCCACTTT,CASSTTGQNSPLHF
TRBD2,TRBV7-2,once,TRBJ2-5,TGTGCCAGCAGCTGGGGACTAGCCGAGACCCAGTACTTC,CASSWGLAETQYF
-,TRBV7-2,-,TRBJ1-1,TGTGCCAGCAGCTTAGATAGACTTCTGAACACTGAAGCTTTCTTT,CASSLDRLLNTEAFF
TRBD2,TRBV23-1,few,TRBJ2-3,TGCGCCAGCAGTCAGCCCAAGGCTAGCGGGGTTAGCACAGATACGCAGTATTTT,CASSQPKASGVSTDTQYF
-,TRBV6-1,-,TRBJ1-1,TGTGCCAGCAGTGTAAACCGACAAAAACCGTGGGGCACTGAAGCTTTCTTT,CASSVNRQKPWGTEAFF
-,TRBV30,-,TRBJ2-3,TGTGCCTGGAGTTGGTTGGATACGCAGTATTTT,CAWSWLDTQYF
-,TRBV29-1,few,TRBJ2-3,TGCAGCGTTGGGGTGGATCCGGATACGCAGTATTTT,CSVGVDPDTQYF
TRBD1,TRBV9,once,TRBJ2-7,TGTGCCAGCAGCGTAGGAGTGACAGGGGATTACGAGCAGTACTTC,CASSVGVTGDYEQYF
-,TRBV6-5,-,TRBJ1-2,TGTGCCAGCAGTGTACGGGAGTTCTATGGCTACACCTTC,CASSVREFYGYTF
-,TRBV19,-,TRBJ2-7,TGTGCCAGTACTGGGGCCGCAACCTACGAGCAGTACTTC,CASTGAATYEQYF
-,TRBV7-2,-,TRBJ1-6,TGTGCCAGCACAGGGAATAATTCACCCCTCCACTTT,CASTGNNSPLHF
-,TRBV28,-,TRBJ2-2,TGTGCCAGCCCTAATCCGCTTAACACCGGGGAGCTGTTTTTT,CASPNPLNTGELFF
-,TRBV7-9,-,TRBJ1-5,TGTGCCAGCAGCTTAGACCCCAATCAGCCCCAGCATTTT,CASSLDPNQPQHF
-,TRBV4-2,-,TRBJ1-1,TGTGCCAGCAGCCGACTGATGGGGAACACTGAAGCTTTCTTT,CASSRLMGNTEAFF
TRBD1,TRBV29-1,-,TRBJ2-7,TGCAGCGTTGAGGACAGGAGGAACTACGAGCAGTACTTC,CSVEDRRNYEQYF
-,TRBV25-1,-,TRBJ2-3,TGTGCCAGCAGTCACCTGAGGGGTCCCTTTAGCACAGATACGCAGTATTTT,CASSHLRGPFSTDTQYF
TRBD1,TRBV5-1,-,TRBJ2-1,TGCGCCAGCAGGGGACAGGAAACCTACAATGAGCAGTTCTTC,CASRGQETYNEQFF
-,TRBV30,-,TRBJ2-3,TGTGCCTGGAGTGTACGGGGTAATACGCAGTATTTT,CAWSVRGNTQYF
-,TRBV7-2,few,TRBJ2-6,TGTGCCAGCAGCTCCACACCTGGGGCCAACGTCCTGACTTTC,CASSSTPGANVLTF
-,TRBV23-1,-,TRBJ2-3,TGCGCCAGCAGTCCGCGGACTCGTCAAGATACGCAGTATTTT,CASSPRTRQDTQYF
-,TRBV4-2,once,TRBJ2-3,TGTGCCAGCAGCCATGGTACGGGGGACACAGATACGCAGTATTTT,CASSHGTGDTDTQYF
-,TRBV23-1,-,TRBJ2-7,TGCGCCAGCAGTCAATCTCAGGCAGAGACTTACGAGCAGTACTTC,CASSQSQAETYEQYF
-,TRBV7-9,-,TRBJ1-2,TGTGCCAGCAGCTTGAGTGGGCGAATCTTAACTTTCTATGGCTACACCTTC,CASSLSGRILTFYGYTF
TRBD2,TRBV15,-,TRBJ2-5,TGTGCCACCAGCAGAGATCGGGGGGGCCAAGAGACCCAGTACTTC,CATSRDRGGQETQYF
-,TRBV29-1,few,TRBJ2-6,TGCAGCGTTGAAGACAGACAGGGACTCTATTCTGGGGCCAACGTCCTGACTTTC,CSVEDRQGLYSGANVLTF
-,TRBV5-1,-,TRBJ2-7,TGCGCCAGCAGCTTGTTTCGCCCGGGCAGCACCTACGAGCAGTACTTC,CASSLFRPGSTYEQYF
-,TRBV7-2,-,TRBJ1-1,TGTGCCAGCAGGTCGGGGCAGGTTAACACTGAAGCTTTCTTT,CASRSGQVNTEAFF
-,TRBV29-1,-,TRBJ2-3,TGCAGCGCCTGCACAGATACGCAGTATTTT,CSACTDTQYF
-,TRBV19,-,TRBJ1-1,TGTGCCAGTAGTATTTCTAGCGGCGGGGCCCCTGAAGCTTTCTTT,CASSISSGGAPEAFF
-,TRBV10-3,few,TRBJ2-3,TGTGCCACCGGGCCCGGCGTCACAGATACGCAGTATTTT,CATGPGVTDTQYF
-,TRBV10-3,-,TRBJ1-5,TGTGCCATCAGTGACCAACAGGGTAGCAATCAGCCCCAGCATTTT,CAISDQQGSNQPQHF
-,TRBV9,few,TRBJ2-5,TGTGCCAGCAGTCGGGGGACGGTAAAAGAGACCCAGTACTTC,CASSRGTVKETQYF
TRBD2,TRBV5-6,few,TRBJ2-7,TGTGCCAGCAGCCGACTAGCCACGAGATATTCCTACGAGCAGTACTTC,CASSRLATRYSYEQYF
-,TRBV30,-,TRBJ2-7,TGTGCCTGGACTGGGAATCCATACGAGCAGTACTTC,CAWTGNPYEQYF
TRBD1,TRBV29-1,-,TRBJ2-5,TGCAGCGCCCGACCGGGACAGGGGGCAGGGGAGCAGTACTTC,CSARPGQGAGEQYF